Given below is one TCR delta chain in context. In its sample, this clone comes out as large (0.1 to 1%). Its antigen is still unknown. No base qualities exist here, and no much larger clone lies one base off it. CDR3 length: 15 amino acids, cysteine to phenylalanine. The DNA shown is the 45-base CDR3, in frame from base 1. Relative to germline, V is 5 bases shorter and J is 4 bases shorter, with 17 bases between their ends. CDR1 and CDR2 are drawn from the germline V gene: TSWWSYY, QGS. In Kampala, Uganda, pregnant women receiving prenatal care were recruited and their infants were enrolled, and documentation of maternal HIV status was required. Home visits to families took place weekly, and collection of infant clinical information, oral swabs and peripheral blood began at 6 weeks of age and was repeated every 4 months after that. Blood was drawn into heparin tubes, and PBMC were separated by Ficoll-Paque density gradient centrifugation and then cryopreserved.

The receptor library was made with RT-PCR. To generate TCR cDNA, PBMC RNA underwent reverse transcription with SuperScript II using gamma-chain- and delta-chain-specific primers. Purification of cDNA was performed with AMPure XP beads, after which the cDNA was amplified and indexed with Illumina adapters by means of the Nextera XT Index Kit. An Illumina MiSeq with a V2 300-cycle kit was used to sequence the gammadelta TCR libraries. As for how the authors treated the data: Using MiXCR v2.1.12, CDR3 sequences were assembled, and reads were mapped onto D, J and V genes obtained from GenBank. VDJtools v1.2.1 was used to carry out repertoire analyses of the CDR3 clonotypes. With CATT, TCRdb called clones again from the public reads; duplicate DNA rows were later joined. It is TCRdb's table, rather than the study itself, that gives the V and J calls and clone size. The sample contains about a thousand delta-chain clones, under 30% of them found a single time. About 13% of the sample is taken by the ten largest.

This entry belongs to a study of delta chains in infants with herpesvirus infections (dated by TCRdb to the early 2020s). Regarding the study in general: To characterize gammadelta T cell responses to primary cytomegalovirus (CMV) infection, researchers prospectively followed a birth cohort of Ugandan infants starting at birth. In infants who were infected with CMV after birth, the study searched for a public fetal Vdelta1/Vgamma8 gammadelta TCR clonotype. Using PBMC, gammadelta TCRs were sequenced for more than 15 CMV-infected infants, one of whom was congenitally infected, and for roughly 8 CMV-uninfected infants who had enough sample available. Infant blood samples were grouped into approximate age categories of 1.5, 4, 8 and 12 months. Belgian fetal and cord blood gammadelta TCR data that had been published previously were included solely for comparison and were not produced in this cohort.

Study-wide conclusions, independent of this receptor: A small sample size and the lack of race- or environment-matched controls were noted by the authors, because CMV is acquired by nearly all Ugandans before adulthood. Of about 19 CMV-infected infants, several carried the public Vdelta1 clonotype: three infants infected postnatally before 120 days of age and the congenitally infected infant. Detection of the public clonotype was limited to the first time point after infection, and the public clonotype was not found in uninfected infants or in infants infected after 120 days. Presence of the public clonotype at levels below the detection limit might still occur in CMV-uninfected infants. Within Vdelta1 cells, the frequency of the public clonotype appeared to be inversely correlated with age at infection and to decay rapidly, seemingly not persisting past roughly two months.

Material: peripheral blood, obtained at time point 2 of longitudinal follow-up. Recombination linked TRDV1 to TRDJ1; the D gene is not confidently resolved. The receptor was isolated from a human donor who was a Ugandan infant, either HIV-exposed or HIV-unexposed (not recorded which). The DNA sequence is TGTGCTCTTGGGAAAGGGCCTGGTGGTCTCGATAAACTCATCTTT. Its amino acids are CALGKGPGGLDKLIF.